Listed below are T cell receptor beta chains from one sample, sequenced in a study of blood T cell repertoires in COVID-19. The method was immunoSEQ multiplex PCR; TCRdb's version includes in-frame clones alone and lacks a portion of them. The table lists about 120,000 clones, 75% to 95% of them singletons. Sequenced input: peripheral blood. Receptors were obtained from a human donor with active COVID-19. The donor label of this sample is uncertain. Each CDR3 is given with its conserved first and last residue. The D gene is left open where the match is weak. Size is omitted from some rows. Given values are once, few, many or a class for expanded clones.

j_gene: TRBJ2-3; v_gene: TRBV7-2; d_gene: NA; abundance: NA; CDR3nt: TGTGCCAGCAGCCAAGGATCCCTAGATGCAGATACGCAGTATTTT; CDR3aa: CASSQGSLDADTQYF
j_gene: TRBJ2-1; v_gene: TRBV25-1; d_gene: NA; abundance: NA; CDR3nt: TGTGCCAGCAGTGAGGGTCTAGAAGGGGCCGATGAGCAGTTCTTC; CDR3aa: CASSEGLEGADEQFF
j_gene: TRBJ2-2; v_gene: TRBV9; d_gene: TRBD2; abundance: NA; CDR3nt: TGTGCCAGCAGCGTAGAATCCCGGGGGGTAGGCATTACCGGGGAGCTGTTTTTT; CDR3aa: CASSVESRGVGITGELFF
j_gene: TRBJ1-3; v_gene: TRBV4-3; d_gene: NA; abundance: NA; CDR3nt: TGCGCCAGCAGCCAAGGTCGGTCACCCTCTGGAAACACCATATATTTT; CDR3aa: CASSQGRSPSGNTIYF
j_gene: TRBJ1-5; v_gene: TRBV5-1; d_gene: NA; abundance: NA; CDR3nt: TGCGCCAGCAGCTCTGGCGGTAATCAGCCCCAGCATTTT; CDR3aa: CASSSGGNQPQHF
j_gene: TRBJ2-1; v_gene: TRBV7-9; d_gene: TRBD2; abundance: NA; CDR3nt: TGTGCCAGCAGCCGGCCTAGCGGGGGGGGTGGCAATGAGCAGTTCTTC; CDR3aa: CASSRPSGGGGNEQFF
j_gene: TRBJ1-2; v_gene: TRBV7-3; d_gene: NA; abundance: NA; CDR3nt: TGTGCCAGCAGCGCCCTGACGTCGGGTGGCTACACCTTC; CDR3aa: CASSALTSGGYTF
j_gene: TRBJ1-6; v_gene: TRBV5-5; d_gene: NA; abundance: NA; CDR3nt: TGTGCCAGCATCTCTTCGACTGCTACTGGGTCACCCCTCCACTTT; CDR3aa: CASISSTATGSPLHF
j_gene: TRBJ1-3; v_gene: TRBV28; d_gene: TRBD1; abundance: NA; CDR3nt: TGTGCCACACACTCCAGGGGGCGGTCTGGAAACACCATATATTTT; CDR3aa: CATHSRGRSGNTIYF
j_gene: TRBJ1-1; v_gene: TRBV6-5; d_gene: NA; abundance: NA; CDR3nt: TGTGCCATCCAGTACCTTGGGAACACTGAAGCTTTCTTT; CDR3aa: CAIQYLGNTEAFF
j_gene: TRBJ1-2; v_gene: TRBV7-2; d_gene: TRBD1; abundance: once; CDR3nt: TGTGCCAGCAGGAGACAGGGGGCGTGGAGCTATGGCTACACCTTC; CDR3aa: CASRRQGAWSYGYTF
j_gene: TRBJ1-2; v_gene: TRBV19; d_gene: NA; abundance: NA; CDR3nt: TGTGCCAGTGGGGAGGCAGCCCTGGGGCCGATCTATGGCTACACCTTC; CDR3aa: CASGEAALGPIYGYTF
j_gene: TRBJ1-2; v_gene: TRBV2; d_gene: NA; abundance: NA; CDR3nt: TGTGCCAGCAGCCCGAAAGGACAGTTCTATGGCTACACCTTC; CDR3aa: CASSPKGQFYGYTF
j_gene: TRBJ2-3; v_gene: TRBV12-5; d_gene: NA; abundance: NA; CDR3nt: TGTGCTAGTGGTACCGGACAGTTTTCAGATACGCAGTATTTT; CDR3aa: CASGTGQFSDTQYF
j_gene: TRBJ1-2; v_gene: TRBV7-9; d_gene: TRBD1; abundance: NA; CDR3nt: TGTGCCAGTGGCCGGGACAGGGTTTTTGGCTACACCTTC; CDR3aa: CASGRDRVFGYTF
j_gene: TRBJ2-5; v_gene: TRBV6-5; d_gene: NA; abundance: few; CDR3nt: TGTGCCAGCACTTCGTCAGGGTTCGGGGAGACCCAGTACTTC; CDR3aa: CASTSSGFGETQYF
j_gene: TRBJ1-4; v_gene: TRBV19; d_gene: NA; abundance: NA; CDR3nt: TGTGCCAGTAGTATGCCTCGAGGGGGATCAACTAATGAAAAACTGTTTTTT; CDR3aa: CASSMPRGGSTNEKLFF
j_gene: TRBJ1-1; v_gene: TRBV18; d_gene: TRBD1; abundance: NA; CDR3nt: TGTGCCAGCACGGGACAGGGAAACATGAACACTGAAGCTTTCTTT; CDR3aa: CASTGQGNMNTEAFF